This TCR beta chain was recovered during a study of memory CD4+ T cells and cytomegalovirus serostatus. The assay was immunoSEQ multiplex PCR, and TCRdb's table has in-frame clones only and misses some. The repertoire includes roughly 60,000 clones, 70% to 80% of them detected once, and 0.88% sits in the top ten. V dropped 5 bases and J dropped 2 bases, with 9 bases sitting between them. The CDR3 spans 13 residues. CDR1 is SEHNR, CDR2 FQNEAQ, per germline (reference sequence). The sort gate was single viable CD3+CD4+CD8-CD45RO+ cells for memory CD4+ T cells. This sequence was found in an adult in good health and CMV-seronegative. V gene TRBV7-9 combines with J gene TRBJ1-2; D ambiguous. The sample consisted of memory CD4+ T cells from blood. CDR3 DNA: TGTGCCAGCAGCCCCTATGTGAACTATGGCTACACCTTC. This codes for CASSPYVNYGYTF. Together with reference TRBV7-9 and TRBJ1-2, the CDR3 gives the full variable domain: DTGVSQNPRHKITKRGQNVTFRCDPISEHNRLYWYRQTLGQGPEFLTYFQNEAQLEKSRLLSDRFSAERPKGSFSTLEIQRTEQGDSAMYLCASSPYVNYGYTFGSGTRLTVV.